A selection of T cell receptor beta chains follows, all from one sample in a study of read filtering for tumor transcriptome and immune sequencing. Each CDR3 protein is one row after TCRdb ran MiXCR on the reads. The sample records roughly 67,000 distinct CDR3 sequences, roughly 20% being singletons. Sequencing was carried out using a population of CD138-negative cells sorted from bone marrow. These receptors came from a donor at least 40 years old with multiple myeloma. Each CDR3 is given with its conserved first and last residue. A D gene is named only where the DNA matches it firmly. The size entry is marked missing in some rows and otherwise reads once, few, many or a size class.

many TRBD1 TRBJ2-3 TRBV28 CASSFYLTGELSDTQYF TGTGCCAGCAGTTTTTACCTGACAGGGGAACTCTCGGATACGCAGTATTTT
many TRBD2 TRBJ2-1 TRBV19 CASSIGTSGSYEQFF TGTGCCAGTAGTATAGGGACTAGCGGGAGCTATGAGCAGTTCTTC
many . TRBJ2-7 TRBV20-1 CSARDREETYEQYF TGCAGTGCTAGAGATCGCGAGGAAACCTACGAGCAGTACTTC
many TRBD2 TRBJ2-2 TRBV7-2 CASSLAHGLAGAFAGELFF TGTGCCAGCAGCTTAGCGCACGGACTAGCGGGAGCGTTTGCCGGGGAGCTGTTTTTT
. . TRBJ2-1 TRBV29-1 CSVKEQFF TGCAGCGTAAAGGAGCAGTTCTTC
many . TRBJ2-1 TRBV20-1 CSARLSRTYNEQFF TGCAGTGCAAGACTTTCACGGACCTACAATGAGCAGTTCTTC
many . TRBJ2-3 TRBV20-1 CSARDNRFSTDTQYF TGCAGTGCTAGAGATAATCGATTCAGCACAGATACGCAGTATTTT
few . TRBJ1-3 TRBV7-9 CASSPGQNSGNTIYF TGTGCCAGCAGCCCCGGACAGAACTCTGGAAACACCATATATTTT
. . TRBJ1-3 TRBV7-3 CASSSRGGDTIYF TGTGCCAGCAGCTCCCGGGGGGGTGACACCATATATTTT
many . TRBJ2-1 TRBV7-2 CASSRIRDYNEQFF TGTGCCAGCAGCCGTATACGTGATTACAATGAGCAGTTCTTC
many . TRBJ2-7 TRBV7-6 CASSLASGAAYEQYF TGTGCCAGCAGCTTAGCTAGCGGCGCTGCCTACGAGCAGTACTTC
many . TRBJ1-4 TRBV30 CAWISAAEGDREKLFF TGTGCCTGGATTTCGGCGGCGGAGGGGGATCGTGAAAAACTGTTTTTT
. . TRBJ1-1 TRBV2 CASSEEGVGTEAFF TGTGCCAGCAGTGAAGAAGGGGTGGGAACTGAAGCTTTCTTT
. TRBD2 TRBJ2-2 TRBV6-6 CASSYRAGVGAGELFF TGTGCCAGCAGTTACAGAGCGGGAGTAGGGGCCGGGGAGCTGTTTTTT
many . TRBJ2-2 TRBV7-9 CASSSFTGPGELFF TGTGCCAGCAGCTCTTTTACAGGGCCCGGGGAGCTGTTTTTT
many . TRBJ2-1 TRBV14 CASSRQDWALLNEQFF TGTGCCAGCAGCCGACAGGACTGGGCCCTCTTGAATGAGCAGTTCTTC
many TRBD2 TRBJ2-3 TRBV11-2 CASSSGGRDTDTQYF TGTGCCAGCAGCTCTGGCGGGAGGGACACAGATACGCAGTATTTT
many . TRBJ1-4 TRBV6-1 CASSRSEKLFF TGTGCCAGCAGTAGGAGTGAAAAACTGTTTTTT
many . TRBJ2-7 TRBV5-1 CASSLAQHRGEQYF TGCGCCAGCAGCTTGGCACAGCACCGGGGAGAGCAGTACTTC
many . TRBJ2-7 TRBV29-1 CSVEDRGRYEQYF TGCAGCGTTGAAGACAGGGGTCGCTACGAGCAGTACTTC
many TRBD1 TRBJ1-6 TRBV5-1 CASSLDWTGQVPLHF TGCGCCAGCAGCTTGGATTGGACAGGGCAGGTTCCCCTCCACTTT
many TRBD1 TRBJ1-1 TRBV12-3/TRBV12-4 CASTQTGLTFEAFF TGTGCCAGCACTCAGACAGGGCTAACCTTTGAAGCTTTCTTT
few TRBD2 TRBJ2-1 TRBV11-2 CASSPGTSSLSYNEQFF TGTGCCAGCAGCCCCGGGACTAGCTCTCTTTCCTACAATGAGCAGTTCTTC
many TRBD1 TRBJ1-2 TRBV20-1 CSAPRGQSYYGYTF TGCAGTGCCCCAAGGGGGCAAAGTTACTATGGCTACACCTTC
few . TRBJ1-3 TRBV5-1 CASSLDSGNGNTIYF TGCGCCAGCAGCTTGGATTCAGGGAACGGAAACACCATATATTTT
many . TRBJ2-3 TRBV7-3 CASSLLGADTQYF TGTGCCAGCAGCCTCCTGGGGGCAGATACGCAGTATTTT
many TRBD2 TRBJ2-7 TRBV5-1 CASSLVASGAASYEQYF TGCGCCAGCAGCTTGGTTGCTAGCGGGGCCGCCTCCTACGAGCAGTACTTC
many . TRBJ2-7 TRBV6-5 CASSYSTEREQYF TGTGCCAGCAGTTACTCGACGGAGCGCGAGCAGTACTTC
many TRBD2 TRBJ2-3 TRBV7-9 CASSGWDSGGSDTQYF TGTGCCAGCAGTGGATGGGATAGCGGGGGATCAGATACGCAGTATTTT
. . TRBJ1-1 TRBV3-1 CASSQVLLNTEAFF TGTGCCAGCAGCCAAGTGTTATTGAACACTGAAGCTTTCTTT
many TRBD2 TRBJ2-1 TRBV30 CAWSKRGGPYNEQFF TGTGCCTGGAGTAAACGGGGGGGCCCTTACAATGAGCAGTTCTTC
many TRBD2 TRBJ2-1 TRBV5-1 CASSFGTSGGSHNEQFF TGCGCCAGCAGCTTCGGGACTAGCGGGGGTTCCCACAATGAGCAGTTCTTC
many TRBD1 TRBJ2-5 TRBV6-1 CASSRRTGGQETQYF TGTGCCAGCAGCCGAAGGACAGGTGGACAAGAGACCCAGTACTTC
many TRBD1 TRBJ2-2 TRBV7-8 CASSLGQGLAGELFF TGTGCCAGCAGCTTGGGACAGGGATTGGCCGGGGAGCTGTTTTTT
many . TRBJ2-5 TRBV15 CATSRDAGTQETQYF TGTGCCACCAGCAGAGATGCGGGGACCCAAGAGACCCAGTACTTC